These T cell receptor beta chains were read from a single sample in a study of sequential checkpoint blockade in melanoma. TCRdb's copy holds only in-frame clones and misses some; the assay was immunoSEQ multiplex PCR. The data hold around 26,000 clones, with 70% to 80% observed a single time. The sample consisted of CD8+ T cells sorted from blood (inferred from file names), taken from a patient given nivolumab and ipilimumab in sequence. The receptors come from a human donor with melanoma. CDR3s include the opening cysteine and the closing phenylalanine or tryptophan. Fields, in order: clone size, V gene, D gene, J gene, CDR3 DNA, CDR3 protein. A D gene is named only where the DNA matches it firmly. Only some rows state a clone size, as once, few, many or a class for expanded clones.

.	TRBV19	TRBD2	TRBJ2-7	TGTGCCAGCAGCCTAGCGGTCTCTACCTACGAGCAGTACTTC	CASSLAVSTYEQYF
.	TRBV29-1	.	TRBJ1-3	TGCAGCGTTTTCGACACTCCTGGAAACACCATATATTTT	CSVFDTPGNTIYF
.	TRBV4-3	.	TRBJ2-3	TGCGCCAGCAGCCAAAGTGGGGGGACCCACGGAGATACGCAGTATTTT	CASSQSGGTHGDTQYF
.	TRBV5-1	TRBD1	TRBJ2-6	TGCGCCAGCAGCTCCTGGACAGGACGCTCTGGGGCCAACGTCCTGACTTTC	CASSSWTGRSGANVLTF
.	TRBV11-2	.	TRBJ1-5	TGTGCCAGCAGCTTAGGGACTGTGGATCCCCAGCATTTT	CASSLGTVDPQHF
.	TRBV14	TRBD2	TRBJ2-1	TGTGCCAGCGCGGGGGGCAACTACAATGAGCAGTTCTTC	CASAGGNYNEQFF
once	TRBV5-4	TRBD2	TRBJ2-7	TGTGCCAGCACCGAAGGGCTAGCGGTGGACGAGCAGTACTTC	CASTEGLAVDEQYF
.	TRBV27	.	TRBJ1-2	TGTGCCAGCAGCCCAGGGGCGACGCTGAGGTATGGCTACACCTTC	CASSPGATLRYGYTF
.	TRBV28	TRBD1	TRBJ1-2	TGTGCCAGCAGTTCTCAGGGGGCGTCATATGGCTACACCTTC	CASSSQGASYGYTF
few	TRBV7-9	.	TRBJ1-2	TGTGCCAGCAGCTCCTACGAGCGTGGACAGATATGGGACTACACCTTC	CASSSYERGQIWDYTF
.	TRBV25-1	.	TRBJ1-1	TGTGCCAGCAGTGAATTGTGGGGCCCTTCGGGCACTGAAGCTTTCTTT	CASSELWGPSGTEAFF
.	TRBV6-5	.	TRBJ2-3	TGTGCCAGCAGTTACCAGTATCCCACAGATACGCAGTATTTT	CASSYQYPTDTQYF
.	TRBV19	.	TRBJ1-1	TGTGCCAGTAGTACGCAGGGAGGCGGCACTGAAGCTTTCTTT	CASSTQGGGTEAFF
.	TRBV10-3	.	TRBJ2-1	TGTGCCATCCGCTCAGATTCCTACAATGAGCAGTTCTTC	CAIRSDSYNEQFF
.	TRBV30	TRBD1	TRBJ1-1	TGTGCCTGGAGTCCAATTTCAGGGGGCACTGAAGCTTTCTTT	CAWSPISGGTEAFF
once	TRBV4-2	TRBD1	TRBJ1-1	TGTGCCAGCAGCCAATCGCATAGGGGGACAGGTGAGGACACTGAAGCTTTCTTT	CASSQSHRGTGEDTEAFF
.	TRBV30	.	TRBJ1-1	TGTGCCTGGAGGCCCGACAGTTCCACTGAAGCTTTCTTT	CAWRPDSSTEAFF
once	TRBV2	.	TRBJ2-7	TGTGCCAGCATACCTCTCCCCAGCTCCTACGAGCAGTACTTC	CASIPLPSSYEQYF
.	TRBV13	TRBD1	TRBJ1-2	TGTGCCAGCAGCTTGGGACAGGGCGTCTATGGCTACACCTTC	CASSLGQGVYGYTF
once	TRBV7-9	.	TRBJ2-1	TGTGCCAGCAGCTTAGAACAGGACCCTTACAATGAGCAGTTCTTC	CASSLEQDPYNEQFF
.	TRBV7-9	.	TRBJ2-7	TGTGCCAGCAGCAATGGCTCGAACGAGCAGTACTTC	CASSNGSNEQYF
.	TRBV7-2	TRBD2	TRBJ2-7	TGTGCCAGCAGCCCAGCGGGGGCTTCCTACGAGCAGTACTTC	CASSPAGASYEQYF
.	TRBV7-3	TRBD1	TRBJ2-1	TGTGCCAGCAGCTTACAAGGGGGCGCCTTAAATGAGCAGTTCTTC	CASSLQGGALNEQFF
.	TRBV6-1	TRBD1	TRBJ1-1	TGTGCCAGCAGTGAATCAGGGGGAAGCGCTGAAGCTTTCTTT	CASSESGGSAEAFF
.	TRBV9	TRBD2	TRBJ2-1	TGTGCCAGCAGCCCAAGCGGGACCGACTCCTACAATGAGCAGTTCTTC	CASSPSGTDSYNEQFF
.	TRBV13	.	TRBJ2-7	TGTGCCAGCAGCCCATCTCGGTGGGAGCAGTACTTC	CASSPSRWEQYF
.	TRBV6-5	.	TRBJ2-7	TGTGCCAGCAGTTACCGATCCTCCTACGAGCAGTACTTC	CASSYRSSYEQYF
few	TRBV10-3	.	TRBJ1-6	TGTGCCATCAGTGAGATACAGCCGGATAATTCACCCCTCCACTTT	CAISEIQPDNSPLHF
.	TRBV5-1	.	TRBJ2-7	TGCGCCAGCAGCTTGGTCGGCTACGAGCAGTACTTC	CASSLVGYEQYF
.	TRBV15	.	TRBJ1-2	TGTGCCACCAGCAGAGATCGGAGTCCTACCTATGGCTACACCTTC	CATSRDRSPTYGYTF
.	TRBV29-1	.	TRBJ2-7	TGCAGCGTTGTTGCGGGTACCTACGAGCAGTACTTC	CSVVAGTYEQYF